The clone carrying this T cell receptor (beta chain) was counted a few times. In the same sample, other DNA sequences code for this CDR3. The data were obtained in a study of OX40 agonist ivuxolimab in advanced cancers. The method was immunoSEQ multiplex PCR; TCRdb's version includes in-frame clones alone and lacks a portion of them. The sample shows 60,000 to 70,000 clones, roughly four fifths of them seen only once. Germline assignment: CDR1 LNHDA and CDR2 SQIVND (reference sequence). The CDR3 length is 11 residues. V was pared by 2 bases and J by 7 bases, with 3 bases between. This TCR was sampled from an adult with an advanced solid tumor such as melanoma, head and neck, liver or kidney cancer. The rearrangement uses TRBV19 and TRBJ2-1; no definite D call. The source material was CD4+ or CD8+ T cells sorted from blood, sampled in a trial of the OX40 agonist ivuxolimab. CDR3 sequence (DNA): TGTGCCAGTAGTATACAGAATGAGCAGTTCTTC. Its protein is CASSIQNEQFF. Looking up the rest from reference TRBV19 and TRBJ2-1 gives the full variable domain: DGGITQSPKYLFRKEGQNVTLSCEQNLNHDAMYWYRQDPGQGLRLIYYSQIVNDFQKGDIAEGYSVSREKKESFPLTVTSAQKNPTAFYLCASSIQNEQFFGPGTRLTVL.